Shown below are 18 T cell receptor beta chains from a single sample sequenced in a study of OX40 agonist ivuxolimab in advanced cancers. Sequencing was performed with immunoSEQ multiplex PCR; in TCRdb, only in-frame clones are kept and a portion is missing. The sample has around 70,000 clones, roughly 84% seen once. Sample: CD4+ or CD8+ T cells sorted from blood, taken in a trial of the OX40 agonist ivuxolimab. These receptors originate from an adult with an advanced solid tumor such as melanoma, head and neck, liver or kidney cancer.

CDR3 region: CAVKAGYLSDTQYF. CDR3 nucleotide sequence: TGTGCCGTCAAGGCGGGGTACTTGTCCGATACGCAGTATTTT. The chain has TRBV7-2 and TRBJ2-3, with D perhaps TRBD2 (6 bases). CDR1 SGHTA and CDR2 FQGNSA come from the germline V gene. Trimming stripped 11 bases from V and 6 bases from J, with 21 bases between. The CDR3 runs to 14 residues.

V usage is TRBV7-2 and J usage is TRBJ2-1, with 8 bases lining up with TRBD2. CDR3 length equals 13 residues. Trimming took 4 bases from V and 11 from J; bases not matched to a gene: 7. Germline CDR1 is SGHTA and CDR2 is FQGNSA. The CDR3 nucleotides are TGTGCCAGCAGCTCGGGACTAGATCGAAAGCAGTTCTTC. Amino acids: CASSSGLDRKQFF. The full variable domain, rest sourced from reference TRBV7-2 and TRBJ2-1, is GAGVSQSPSNKVTEKGKDVELRCDPISGHTALYWYRQSLGQGLEFLIYFQGNSAPDKSGLPSDRFSAERTGGSVSTLTIQRTQQEDSAVYLCASSSGLDRKQFFGPGTRLTVL.

The chain employs TRBV6-6 and TRBJ2-5; no definite D call. This CDR3 contains 11 residues. The V end lost 6 bases, the J end lost 5 bases, and 7 bases lay between the germline ends. CDR1 is MNHNY and CDR2 is SVGAGI in the germline V gene (reference sequence). CDR3 residues: CASSPAETQYF. CDR3 coding DNA: TGTGCCAGCAGCCCTGCGGAGACCCAGTACTTC.

V gene TRBV10-2 combines with J gene TRBJ2-7; possibly TRBD1 for D (5 bases). The V gene's germline CDR1 is WSHSY and CDR2 SAAADI. The CDR3 is 13 amino acids. The V and J ends lost 4 bases and 6 bases respectively, with 13 bases between them. DNA for the CDR3: TGCGCCAGCAGTGCAGCCCAGGGCTCCGAGCAGTACTTC. Its translation: CASSAAQGSEQYF.

The chain has TRBV28 and TRBJ1-2; D not certain. CDR1 MDHEN and CDR2 SYDVKM come from the germline V gene. CDR3 length: 12 amino acids. V lost 6 bases and J 7 bases, leaving 12 bases between the germline ends. Written as DNA, the CDR3 is TGTGCCAGCAGCCCTCGAGACCGTGGCTACACCTTC. It yields the protein CASSPRDRGYTF.

The rearrangement joins TRBV6-1 to TRBJ2-5; unclear D gene. The J call may be faulty, since TRBJ2-7 better matches the DNA end. Germline V CDR1 and CDR2: MNHNS, SASEGT. The CDR3 is 12 residues long. This CDR3 is CASSGDLYEQYF. The CDR3 DNA follows: TGTGCCAGCAGTGGCGATCTCTACGAGCAGTACTTC.

The chain uses TRBV28 and TRBJ1-4, with D possibly TRBD1 on 5 matching bases. Germline-derived CDR1 and CDR2 are MDHEN and SYDVKM. The CDR3 runs to 15 residues. V lost 5 bases and J lost 7, with 17 bases in between. CDR3 nucleotide sequence: TGTGCCAGCAGTCCCCTTGGGGGATTCGGTGAAAAACTGTTTTTT. It specifies CASSPLGGFGEKLFF. Complete variable domain (other parts from reference TRBV28 and TRBJ1-4): DVKVTQSSRYLVKRTGEKVFLECVQDMDHENMFWYRQDPGLGLRLIYFSYDVKMKEKGDIPEGYSVSREKKERFSLILESASTNQTSMYLCASSPLGGFGEKLFFGSGTQLSVL.

The rearrangement joins TRBV11-3 to TRBJ2-5, with TRBD1 matching 7 bases. CDR3 size: 18 residues. Germline V gene sequence: CDR1 SGHNT, CDR2 YENEEA. The V segment lost 5 bases and the J segment 1 base; nucleotides outside the gene matches: 16. As DNA, the CDR3 is TGTGCCAGCAGCCCGGTGTTGGGGGAAGCAGGGGGCCAAGAGACCCAGTACTTC. Translation: CASSPVLGEAGGQETQYF.

The V call is TRBV18, the J call TRBJ1-1; no clear D gene. The germline CDR1 and CDR2 sequences are KGHSH and LQKENI. Trimming removed 4 bases from V and 1 base from J, with 10 bases in between. This CDR3 comprises 14 residues. CDR3 amino acids: CASSLEQKNTEAFF. In nucleotides, the CDR3 is TGTGCCAGCTCACTCGAACAAAAGAACACTGAAGCTTTCTTT.

This rearrangement joins TRBV10-3 to TRBJ2-5, with a weak D call TRBD1 (5 bases). The J call may be wrong; the DNA end is better matched by TRBJ2-7. The germline gives CDR1 ENHRY, CDR2 SYGVKD. The CDR3 sequence is 14 residues long. In nucleotides, the CDR3 is TGTGCCATCAGTGATAGGCAGGGTTCCTACGAGCAGTACTTC. Protein sequence: CAISDRQGSYEQYF.

This sequence joins TRBV2 and TRBJ1-5, with a weak D call TRBD1 (6 bases). This CDR3 spans 15 amino acids. Germline V lookup: CDR1 SNHLY, CDR2 FYNNEI. V was pared by 5 bases and J by 2 bases, with 13 bases between. CDR3 nucleotide sequence: TGTGCCAGCAGTATACAGGGTTTTGGCAATCAGCCCCAGCATTTT. This encodes CASSIQGFGNQPQHF. The variable domain in full, completed from reference TRBV2 and TRBJ1-5, reads EPEVTQTPSHQVTQMGQEVILRCVPISNHLYFYWYRQILGQKVEFLVSFYNNEISEKSEIFDDQFSVERPDGSNFTLKIRSTKLEDSAMYFCASSIQGFGNQPQHFGDGTRLSIL.

J is TRBJ1-1 and V is TRBV7-2; D call uncertain. The CDR3 has 14 amino acids. V was clipped by 0 bases and J by 10 bases, with 15 bases between them. Germline V lookup: CDR1 SGHTA, CDR2 FQGNSA. The CDR3 spells CASSLANGRGGAFF. For the CDR3, the DNA is TGTGCCAGCAGCTTAGCTAATGGGCGGGGTGGAGCTTTCTTT.

V usage is TRBV7-8 and J usage is TRBJ2-2; 8 positions agree with TRBD1. From germline, CDR1 is SGHVS and CDR2 FQNEAQ. V gave up 5 bases and J gave up 5 bases; unmatched junction bases: 7. The CDR3 length is 15 residues. The CDR3 spells CASSLDREVTGELFF. CDR3 bases: TGTGCCAGCAGCCTGGACAGGGAGGTTACCGGGGAGCTGTTTTTT. Supplemented by reference TRBV7-8 and TRBJ2-2, the full variable domain reads GAGVSQSPRYKVAKRGQDVALRCDPISGHVSLFWYQQALGQGPEFLTYFQNEAQLDKSGLPSDRFFAERPEGSVSTLKIQRTQQEDSAVYLCASSLDREVTGELFFGEGSRLTVL.

This clone counts as medium-sized. This chain uses TRBV5-8 with TRBJ1-3, with D uncertain. CDR1 is SGHTS, CDR2 YDEGEE, per germline. The CDR3 is 13 amino acids. V was cut by 1 base and J by 5 bases, with 7 bases left in between. CDR3 region: CASSLTKRNTIYF. For the CDR3, the DNA is TGTGCCAGCAGCTTGACAAAAAGAAACACCATATATTTT.

The rearrangement joins TRBV2 to TRBJ1-1; D is unresolved. The V end lost 4 bases, the J end lost 5 bases, and 11 bases lay between the germline ends. This CDR3 has 13 amino acids. Looked up from germline, CDR1 is SNHLY and CDR2 is FYNNEI. CDR3 in amino acids: CASSVGKETEAFF. The DNA for the CDR3 is TGTGCCAGCAGTGTGGGGAAGGAGACTGAAGCTTTCTTT.

V usage is TRBV6-1 and J usage is TRBJ2-5, with 9 bases lining up with TRBD1. Per germline, CDR1 MNHNS and CDR2 SASEGT. Trimming removed 2 bases from V and 2 bases from J; junction bases left unmatched: 9. The CDR3 consists of 17 residues. The chain's CDR3 is CASSEWWGQGMQETQYF. In DNA form, the CDR3 reads TGTGCCAGCAGTGAATGGTGGGGACAGGGAATGCAAGAGACCCAGTACTTC.

The gene calls are TRBV4-1 and TRBJ1-6, with TRBD1 as a possible D gene (5 bases). The V end lost 2 bases, the J end lost 7 bases, and 21 bases lay between the germline ends. Germline V lookup: CDR1 MGHRA, CDR2 YSYEKL. This CDR3 is built from 18 residues. CDR3 loop: CASSQYDLAGRSNSPLHF. CDR3 bases: TGCGCCAGCAGCCAATACGATTTAGCAGGGAGATCAAATTCACCCCTCCACTTT.

This clone was seen only a few times. This chain links TRBV9 with TRBJ1-1; D remains unclear. Germline lookup yields CDR1 SGDLS and CDR2 YYNGEE. V lost 2 bases and J lost 3, with 11 bases in between. The CDR3 consists of 14 residues. DNA of the CDR3: TGTGCCAGCAGCGTCGGGTTAGTGGACACTGAAGCTTTCTTT. The encoded protein is CASSVGLVDTEAFF.